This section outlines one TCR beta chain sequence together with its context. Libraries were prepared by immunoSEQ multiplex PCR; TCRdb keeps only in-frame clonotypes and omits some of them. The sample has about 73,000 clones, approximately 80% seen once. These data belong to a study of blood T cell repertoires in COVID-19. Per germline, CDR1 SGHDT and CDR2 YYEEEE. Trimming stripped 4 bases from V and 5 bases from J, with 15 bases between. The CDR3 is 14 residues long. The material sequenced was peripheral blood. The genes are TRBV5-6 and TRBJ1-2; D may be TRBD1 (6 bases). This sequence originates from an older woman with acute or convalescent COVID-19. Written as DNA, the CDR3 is TGTGCCAGCAGCCCCGGACAGATCGTATATGGCTACACCTTC. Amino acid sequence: CASSPGQIVYGYTF.